This T cell receptor (beta chain) was sequenced in a study of blood T cell repertoires in COVID-19. As for the study in general: Some COVID-19 samples were acute and others convalescent; all came from the United States, Italy and Spain. Sources were T cells, B-cell-depleted T cells, or PBMCs; the material itself was cDNA or gDNA.

J gave up 7 bases and V 7 bases, and 10 bases lay outside the gene matches. The CDR3 spans 15 residues. CDR1 and CDR2 (germline): SNHLY, FYNNEI. Methods used by the authors: Nucleated cell number was recorded as an estimate derived from reference gene primer amplification. Only in-frame clones appear in the TCRdb table, and some are missing; sequencing was by immunoSEQ multiplex PCR. That table is the source of V, J and clone size, and D and trimming were worked out from the DNA. The data contain about 180,000 clones, 84% of them seen just once; the ten biggest clones take up less than 15%. Only one count was recorded for this clone.

This TCR derives from a man between 18 and 35 years old with active or convalescent COVID-19. The V gene is TRBV2, the J gene TRBJ1-4; 9 nucleotides line up with TRBD1. Input material: peripheral blood. CDR3 DNA sequence: TGTGCCAGCAACTTTGACAGGGGGAGTAGTGAAAAACTGTTTTTT. Translated, it gives CASNFDRGSSEKLFF.